The rows below give T cell receptor beta chains drawn from one sample of a study of cytomegalovirus exposure and HLA in healthy donors. The data were produced by immunoSEQ multiplex PCR, yet TCRdb's version contains in-frame clones alone and is incomplete. Here the sample spans 150,000 to 200,000 clones, about 71% being singletons. The specimen was PBMCs. These receptor sequences come from a middle-aged man in good health and CMV-seronegative. The CDR3 runs from the conserved cysteine through the conserved F or W. Rows may omit the clone size; those that give it use once, few, many or a size class.

>TRBJ1-1|-|TRBV6-1
CASSINGITKAFF
>TRBJ1-4|-|TRBV6-1
CASINDRVDEKLFF
>TRBJ2-5|-|TRBV6-6
CASRRTQETQYF
>TRBJ2-3|once|TRBV6-6
CASSRTGDLDTQYF
>TRBJ2-1|-|TRBV5-4
CASSTRDRVHNEQFF
>TRBJ1-3|-|TRBV28
CASSTGHSGNTIYF
>TRBJ1-1|few|TRBV18
CASSPGTPQDAFF
>TRBJ2-3|-|TRBV7-2
CASRHTSGATGDTQYF
>TRBJ1-5|-|TRBV18
CASSPSLEGISQPQHF
>TRBJ2-2|-|TRBV18
CASSSTSRGNTGELFF
>TRBJ1-2|-|TRBV28
CASRLTPHGYTF
>TRBJ2-6|-|TRBV28
CASEGQPLSGANVLTF
>TRBJ1-1|few|TRBV18
CASSPLDSGEAFF
>TRBJ1-6|-|TRBV7-9
CASSGVTGFGSSPLHF
>TRBJ2-1|few|TRBV14
CASSQREGGGRYNEQFF
>TRBJ1-1|-|TRBV5-4
CASSSGGVGITEAFF
>TRBJ1-2|-|TRBV18
CASSPEGGYGYTF
>TRBJ2-7|-|TRBV6-1
CASQNADRGYEQYF
>TRBJ1-2|few|TRBV4-2
CASSQEGTGPAYGYTF
>TRBJ1-5|-|TRBV28
CASSPSDRKYQPQHF
>TRBJ2-1|-|TRBV25-1
CASMRKGVVYEQFF